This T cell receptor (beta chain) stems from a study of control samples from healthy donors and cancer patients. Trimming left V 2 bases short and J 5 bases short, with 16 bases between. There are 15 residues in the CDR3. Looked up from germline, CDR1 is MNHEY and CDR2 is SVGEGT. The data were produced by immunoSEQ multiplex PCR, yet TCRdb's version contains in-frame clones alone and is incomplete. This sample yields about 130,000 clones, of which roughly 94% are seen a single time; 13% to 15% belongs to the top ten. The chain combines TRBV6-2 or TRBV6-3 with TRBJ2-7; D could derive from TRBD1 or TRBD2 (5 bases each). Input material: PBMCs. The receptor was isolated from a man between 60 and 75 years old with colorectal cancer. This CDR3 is CASSYGTSDFDEQYF. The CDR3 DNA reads TGTGCCAGCAGTTACGGGACCTCTGATTTCGACGAGCAGTACTTC.